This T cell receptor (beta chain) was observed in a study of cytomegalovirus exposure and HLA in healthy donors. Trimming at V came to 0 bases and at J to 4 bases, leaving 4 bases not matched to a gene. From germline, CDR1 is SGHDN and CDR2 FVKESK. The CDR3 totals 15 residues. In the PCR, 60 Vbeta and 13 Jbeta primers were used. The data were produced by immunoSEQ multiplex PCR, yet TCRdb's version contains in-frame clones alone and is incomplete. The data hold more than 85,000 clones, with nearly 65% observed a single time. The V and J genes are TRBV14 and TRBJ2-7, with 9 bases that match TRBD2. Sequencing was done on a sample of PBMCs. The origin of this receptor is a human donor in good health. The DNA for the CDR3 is TGTGCCAGCAGCCAAGATAGGGCGGGAGGGTACGAGCAGTACTTC. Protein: CASSQDRAGGYEQYF.